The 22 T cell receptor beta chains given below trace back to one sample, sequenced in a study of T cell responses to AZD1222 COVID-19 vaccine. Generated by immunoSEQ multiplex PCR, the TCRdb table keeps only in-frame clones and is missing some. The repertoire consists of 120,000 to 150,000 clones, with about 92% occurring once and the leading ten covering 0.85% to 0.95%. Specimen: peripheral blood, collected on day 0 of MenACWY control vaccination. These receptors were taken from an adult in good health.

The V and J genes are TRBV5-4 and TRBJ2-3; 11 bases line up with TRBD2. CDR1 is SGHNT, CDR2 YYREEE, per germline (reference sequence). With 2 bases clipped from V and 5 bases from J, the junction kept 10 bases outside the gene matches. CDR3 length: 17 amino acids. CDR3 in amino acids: CASSFRGLAGGGDTQYF. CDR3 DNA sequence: TGTGCCAGCAGCTTTCGTGGCCTAGCGGGGGGAGGAGATACGCAGTATTTT.

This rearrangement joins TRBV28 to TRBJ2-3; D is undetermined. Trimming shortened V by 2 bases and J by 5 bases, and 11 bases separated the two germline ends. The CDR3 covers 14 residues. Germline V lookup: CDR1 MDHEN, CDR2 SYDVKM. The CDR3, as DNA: TGTGCCAGCAGTTTACGCGCTACGGGAGATACGCAGTATTTT. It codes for CASSLRATGDTQYF.

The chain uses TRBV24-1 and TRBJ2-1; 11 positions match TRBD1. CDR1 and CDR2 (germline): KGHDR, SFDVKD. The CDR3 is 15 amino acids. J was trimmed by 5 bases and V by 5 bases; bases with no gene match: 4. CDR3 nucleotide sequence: TGTGCCACCAGTGGCTGGACAGGGGGCAACAATGAGCAGTTCTTC. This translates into CATSGWTGGNNEQFF.

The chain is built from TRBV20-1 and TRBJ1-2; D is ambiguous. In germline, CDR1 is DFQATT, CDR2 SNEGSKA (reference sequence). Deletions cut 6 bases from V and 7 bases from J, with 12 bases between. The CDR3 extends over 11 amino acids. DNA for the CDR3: TGCAGTGCCGGTACCGGTGGTGGCTACACCTTC. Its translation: CSAGTGGGYTF.

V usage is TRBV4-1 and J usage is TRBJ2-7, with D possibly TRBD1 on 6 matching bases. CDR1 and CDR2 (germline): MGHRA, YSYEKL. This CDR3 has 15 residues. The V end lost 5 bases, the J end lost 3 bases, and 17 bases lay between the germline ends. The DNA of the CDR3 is TGCGCCAGCAGCAAAATTTCCGGGACAAGCTACGAGCAGTACTTC. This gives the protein CASSKISGTSYEQYF.

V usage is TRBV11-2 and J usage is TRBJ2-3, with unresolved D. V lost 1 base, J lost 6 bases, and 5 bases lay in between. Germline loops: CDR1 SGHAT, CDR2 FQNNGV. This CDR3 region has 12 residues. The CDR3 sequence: CASSLVSDTQYF. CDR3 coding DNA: TGTGCCAGCAGCTTAGTTTCCGATACGCAGTATTTT. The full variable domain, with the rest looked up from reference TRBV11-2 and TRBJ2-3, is EAGVAQSPRYKIIEKRQSVAFWCNPISGHATLYWYQQILGQGPKLLIQFQNNGVVDDSQLPKDRFSAERLKGVDSTLKIQPAKLEDSAVYLCASSLVSDTQYFGPGTRLTVL.

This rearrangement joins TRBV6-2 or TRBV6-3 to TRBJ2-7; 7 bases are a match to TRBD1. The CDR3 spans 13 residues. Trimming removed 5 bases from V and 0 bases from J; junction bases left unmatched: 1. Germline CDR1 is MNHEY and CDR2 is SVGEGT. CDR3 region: CASSRTGSYEQYF. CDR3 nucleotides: TGTGCCAGCAGTCGGACAGGCTCCTACGAGCAGTACTTC.

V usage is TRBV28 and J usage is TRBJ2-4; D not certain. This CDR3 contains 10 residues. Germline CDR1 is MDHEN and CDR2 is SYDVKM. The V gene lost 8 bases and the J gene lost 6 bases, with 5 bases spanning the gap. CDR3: CASGGNIQYF. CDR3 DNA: TGTGCCAGCGGCGGAAACATTCAGTACTTC.

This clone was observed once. In DNA, the CDR3 is TGTGCCAGCACCGGGACAGGGAACACTGAAGCTTTCTTT. Protein sequence: CASTGTGNTEAFF. The chain recombines TRBV12-3 or TRBV12-4 with TRBJ1-1, with 8 positions matching TRBD1. V trimming: 7 bases; J trimming: 1 base; junction bases outside the gene matches: 2. This CDR3 has 13 residues.

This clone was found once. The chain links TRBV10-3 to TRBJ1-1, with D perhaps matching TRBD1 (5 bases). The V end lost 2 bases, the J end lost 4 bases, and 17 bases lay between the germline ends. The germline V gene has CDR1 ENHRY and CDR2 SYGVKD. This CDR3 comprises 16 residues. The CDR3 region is CAISERGLDGITEAFF. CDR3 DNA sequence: TGTGCCATCAGTGAGAGGGGACTCGATGGTATCACTGAAGCTTTCTTT.

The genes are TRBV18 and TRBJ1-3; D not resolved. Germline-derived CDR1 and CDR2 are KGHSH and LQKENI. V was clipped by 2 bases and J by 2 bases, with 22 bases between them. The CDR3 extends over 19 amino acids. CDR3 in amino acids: CASSPRSVSLTPTGNTIYF. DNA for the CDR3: TGTGCCAGCTCACCAAGATCCGTGAGCCTCACCCCCACTGGAAACACCATATATTTT.

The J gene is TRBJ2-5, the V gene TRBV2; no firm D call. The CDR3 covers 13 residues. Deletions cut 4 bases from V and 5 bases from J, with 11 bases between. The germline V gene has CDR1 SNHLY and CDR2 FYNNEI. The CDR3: CASSVNSMETQYF. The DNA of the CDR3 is TGTGCCAGCAGTGTAAACAGTATGGAGACCCAGTACTTC.

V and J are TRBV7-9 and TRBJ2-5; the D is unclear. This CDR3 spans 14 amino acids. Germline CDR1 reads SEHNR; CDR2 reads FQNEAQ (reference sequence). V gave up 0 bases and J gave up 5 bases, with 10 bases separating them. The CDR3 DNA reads TGTGCCAGCAGCTTAGCGCCCAGAACGGAGACCCAGTACTTC. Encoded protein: CASSLAPRTETQYF.

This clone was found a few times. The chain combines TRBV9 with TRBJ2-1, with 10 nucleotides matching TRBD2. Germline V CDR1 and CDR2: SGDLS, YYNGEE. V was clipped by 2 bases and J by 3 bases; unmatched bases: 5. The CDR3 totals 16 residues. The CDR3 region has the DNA TGTGCCAGCAGCGTCGAAGGGACTAGCGTCTACAATGAGCAGTTCTTC. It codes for CASSVEGTSVYNEQFF.

The CDR3 sequence: CASSPPGQQKYGYTF. The CDR3, as DNA: TGTGCCAGCTCACCCCCGGGACAGCAAAAGTATGGCTACACCTTC. This rearrangement joins TRBV18 to TRBJ1-2, with 7 bases lining up with TRBD1. The CDR3 contains 15 residues. The germline CDR1 and CDR2 sequences are KGHSH and LQKENI. V was clipped by 3 bases and J by 5 bases; unmatched bases: 9.

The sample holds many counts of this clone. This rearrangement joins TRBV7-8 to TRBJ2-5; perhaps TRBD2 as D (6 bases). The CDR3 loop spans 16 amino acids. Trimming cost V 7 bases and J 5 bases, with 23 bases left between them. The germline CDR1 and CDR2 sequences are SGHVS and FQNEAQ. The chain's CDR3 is CASIPLKSSSGETQYF. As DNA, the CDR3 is TGTGCCAGCATCCCCTTAAAATCCAGCAGCGGGGAGACCCAGTACTTC.

The CDR3: CASSLSFGVKDGELFF. CDR3 coding DNA: TGTGCCAGCAGCTTAAGTTTTGGAGTGAAGGACGGGGAGCTGTTTTTT. V is TRBV7-2 and J is TRBJ2-2; D unclear. Germline V lookup: CDR1 SGHTA, CDR2 FQGNSA. Trimming removed 2 bases at V and 7 bases at J, with 17 bases between. The CDR3 totals 16 residues.

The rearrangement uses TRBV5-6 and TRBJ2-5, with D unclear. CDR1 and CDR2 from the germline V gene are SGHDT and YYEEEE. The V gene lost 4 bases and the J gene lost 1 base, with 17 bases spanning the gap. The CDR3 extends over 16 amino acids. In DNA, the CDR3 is TGTGCCAGCAGCCGACTCGTGAGTTTTTCCCAAGAGACCCAGTACTTC. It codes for CASSRLVSFSQETQYF.

The CDR3 spells CASSEGYQETQYF. As DNA, the CDR3 is TGTGCCAGCAGTGAAGGCTACCAAGAGACCCAGTACTTC. The chain joins TRBV2 to TRBJ2-5; D gene unclear. CDR1 SNHLY and CDR2 FYNNEI come from the germline V gene. The CDR3 length is 13 residues. The ends were cut back, 1 base at V and 0 bases at J, with 3 bases in the middle.

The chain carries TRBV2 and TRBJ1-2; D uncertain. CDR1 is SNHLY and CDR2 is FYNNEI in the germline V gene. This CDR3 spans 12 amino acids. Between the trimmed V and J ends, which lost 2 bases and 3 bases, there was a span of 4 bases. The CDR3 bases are TGTGCCAGCAGTGAATTGGACTATGGCTACACCTTC. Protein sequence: CASSELDYGYTF.

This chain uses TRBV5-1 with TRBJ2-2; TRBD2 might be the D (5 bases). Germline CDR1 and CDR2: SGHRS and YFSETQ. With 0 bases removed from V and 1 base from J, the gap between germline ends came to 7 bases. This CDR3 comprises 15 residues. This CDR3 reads CASSLDGLNTGELFF. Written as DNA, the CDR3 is TGCGCCAGCAGCTTGGACGGACTGAACACCGGGGAGCTGTTTTTT.

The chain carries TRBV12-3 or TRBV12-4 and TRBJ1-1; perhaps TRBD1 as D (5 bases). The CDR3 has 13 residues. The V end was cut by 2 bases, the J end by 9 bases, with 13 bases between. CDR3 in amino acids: CASSLRGQEKAFF. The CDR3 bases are TGTGCCAGCAGTTTAAGGGGCCAGGAAAAAGCTTTCTTT.